What follows describes a single T cell receptor (beta chain). The target antigen is unknown. The CDR3 is 16 residues long. This specimen comes from a study of T cell responses to AZD1222 COVID-19 vaccine. Study findings and constraints: The repertoires were collected only after the peak T cell response. Clonal diversity was possibly underestimated; the donors were predominantly white British and more often female.

Profiled with immunoSEQ multiplex PCR; TCRdb holds only in-frame clones, not every one. Altogether 95,000 to 130,000 clones are present, roughly nine tenths being singletons, with the ten largest covering 1.6%. The sequence came from an adult who received the AZD1222 COVID-19 vaccine. The chain recombines TRBV21-1 with TRBJ2-2; TRBD2, the table's D call, lacks a check against the DNA. TRBV21-1 is a pseudogene segment. Sequenced here: peripheral blood, sampled 28 days after the second AZD1222 dose. CDR3 bases: TGTGCCAGCAGCAAAGGTCGGGAGGGGGGCACCGGGGAGCTGTTTTTT. This codes for CASSKGREGGTGELFF.